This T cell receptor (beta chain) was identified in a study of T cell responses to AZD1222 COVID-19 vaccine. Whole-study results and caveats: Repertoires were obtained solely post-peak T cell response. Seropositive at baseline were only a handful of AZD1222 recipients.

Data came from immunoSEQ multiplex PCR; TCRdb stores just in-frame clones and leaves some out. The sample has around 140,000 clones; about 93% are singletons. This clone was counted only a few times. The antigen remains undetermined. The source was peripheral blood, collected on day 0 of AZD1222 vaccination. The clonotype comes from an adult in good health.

This CDR3 is CASIKGGGYGYTF. As DNA, the CDR3 is TGTGCCAGTATAAAAGGGGGCGGCTATGGCTACACCTTC. This chain joins TRBV19 and TRBJ1-2; TRBD1 matches 7 bases. Germline V lookup: CDR1 LNHDA, CDR2 SQIVND (reference sequence). Trimming took 7 bases from V and 4 from J; bases not matched to a gene: 6. The CDR3 extends over 13 amino acids.